In this sample, the clone carrying this T cell receptor beta chain turned up many times. TCRbeta library construction was performed incorporating unique molecular identifiers. TCRdb processed the PCR reads anew with MiXCR; each CDR3 protein has one entry. In the table there are about 230,000 distinct CDR3 sequences, 12% of which are singletons. This sample was taken from a study of T-cell reconstitution after alpha-beta-depleted transplantation in children. This CDR3 has 14 residues. The germline V gene encodes CDR1 SGHRS and CDR2 YFSETQ. V shed 0 bases, J shed 3 bases, and the junction held 3 bases outside the gene matches.

This specimen was PBMCs from the stem cell graft donor, taken from the stem cell graft. The sequence was collected from a human donor who donated a stem cell graft to a child with acute lymphoblastic leukemia. The J gene is TRBJ2-7, the V gene TRBV5-1; 7 nucleotides agree with TRBD1. CDR3 amino acids: CASSLGTGRYEQYF. The CDR3 DNA reads TGCGCCAGCAGCTTGGGGACAGGACGCTACGAGCAGTACTTC.